This T cell receptor (beta chain) was identified in a study of blood T cell repertoires in COVID-19. In the study overall: Acute and convalescent COVID-19 specimens originated in the United States, Italy and Spain.

Authors' analysis steps: Reference gene primer amplification in the assay estimated nucleated cell counts. Method: immunoSEQ multiplex PCR; TCRdb's copy keeps in-frame clones and lacks some. V, J and clone size were drawn from that table, and D and trimming were deduced from the DNA. The table includes some 260,000 clones, around 80% detected once. Those enrolled, adults aged 18 to 89 years, came from about two dozen US areas. Comment on this clone: This same CDR3 is encoded by further DNA sequences in the sample.

The clonotype originates from a man younger than 40 with acute COVID-19. Sequencing was performed on PBMCs or T cells enriched from blood (not recorded which).

The CDR3 spells CASSRDRGTNEKLFF. The CDR3 nucleotides are TGTGCCAGCAGCCGGGACAGGGGAACTAATGAAAAACTGTTTTTT. The rearrangement uses TRBV2 and TRBJ1-4; the match to TRBD1 covers 10 bases. CDR1 and CDR2 from the germline V gene are SNHLY and FYNNEI. V shed 6 bases, J shed 1 base, and the junction held 2 bases outside the gene matches. This CDR3 has 15 amino acids.